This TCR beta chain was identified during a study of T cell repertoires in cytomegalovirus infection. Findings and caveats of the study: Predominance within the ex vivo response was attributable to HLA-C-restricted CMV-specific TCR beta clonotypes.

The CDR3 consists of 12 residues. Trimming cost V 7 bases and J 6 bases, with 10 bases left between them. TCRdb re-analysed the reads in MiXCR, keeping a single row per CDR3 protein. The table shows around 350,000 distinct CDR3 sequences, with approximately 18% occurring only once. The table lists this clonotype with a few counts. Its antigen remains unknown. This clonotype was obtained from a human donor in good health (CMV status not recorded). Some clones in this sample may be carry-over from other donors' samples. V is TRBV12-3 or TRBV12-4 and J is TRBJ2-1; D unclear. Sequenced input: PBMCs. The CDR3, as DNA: TGTGCCAGCACACTCTCTAGCAATGAGCAGTTCTTC. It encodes CASTLSSNEQFF.